This T cell receptor (beta chain) was identified during a study of blood T cell repertoires in COVID-19. The count of this clone is one. The protocol was immunoSEQ multiplex PCR, while the TCRdb copy is restricted to in-frame clones and leaves out a portion. The data contain hundreds of thousands of clones, 84% of them seen just once; the ten biggest clones take up less than 20%. The clonotype comes from a woman over 75 with active or convalescent COVID-19. Sequencing was performed on peripheral blood.

The chain's CDR3 is CASSSPRGGAPQETQYF. CDR3 sequence (DNA): TGTGCCAGCAGCTCCCCGCGGGGCGGAGCTCCCCAAGAGACCCAGTACTTC. This sequence joins TRBV7-2 and TRBJ2-5; D is perhaps TRBD2 (6 bases). The CDR3 covers 17 residues. Trimming left V 4 bases short and J 1 base short, with 19 bases between. Germline values: CDR1 SGHTA, CDR2 FQGNSA.